This TCR beta chain comes out of a study of blood T cell repertoires in COVID-19. For the study at large: The United States, Italy and Spain were the sources of the acute and convalescent COVID-19 samples. PBMCs, B-cell-depleted T cells, or T cells provided the cDNA or gDNA that made up the material.

The CDR3 loop spans 15 amino acids. The germline gives CDR1 MNHEY, CDR2 SVGAGI. After removal of 2 bases from V and 3 bases from J, the junction contained 5 bases not matched to a gene. How the authors handled the data: Nucleated cell counts were estimated from reference gene primer amplification. Clones were read by immunoSEQ multiplex PCR, and TCRdb kept only the in-frame ones, dropping some. Clone size and the V and J calls come from that table; the DNA yielded D and trimming. This table holds 39,000 or so clones, 70% to 90% found once. The sample consisted of peripheral blood. The TCR was taken from a human donor in a cohort sampled during active COVID-19. The chain has TRBV6-5 and TRBJ2-7; 9 nucleotides align to TRBD1. The DNA for the CDR3 is TGTGCCAGCAGTTACATCACAGGGGGCAGCTACGAGCAGTACTTC. This encodes CASSYITGGSYEQYF.